These 31 T cell receptor beta chains came from one sample sequenced in a study of blood T cell repertoires in COVID-19. Using immunoSEQ multiplex PCR, the repertoire was profiled, and TCRdb retains in-frame clones only, with some absent. The sample lists 120,000 or so clones; 70% to 85% were seen once. The sequenced sample was peripheral blood. The source of these receptors is a human donor with acute or convalescent COVID-19. The donor label of this sample is uncertain.

V is TRBV5-1 and J is TRBJ2-3; 9 bases line up with TRBD2. Germline V lookup: CDR1 SGHRS, CDR2 YFSETQ. The V gene end was trimmed by 1 base and the J gene end by 4 bases; junction bases not matched to a gene: 7. CDR3 size: 16 residues. CDR3 region: CASSLPGLAWADTQYF. The CDR3 nucleotides are TGCGCCAGCAGCTTGCCCGGACTAGCGTGGGCAGATACGCAGTATTTT.

The DNA for the CDR3 is TGTGCCAGCAGCTTAGCGTTAACAGGGGGCAACACCGGGGAGCTGTTTTTT. This encodes CASSLALTGGNTGELFF. The rearrangement links TRBV7-9 to TRBJ2-2, with 9 bases fitting TRBD1. CDR3 length: 17 amino acids. Per the germline V gene, CDR1 is SEHNR and CDR2 is FQNEAQ (reference sequence). J was trimmed by 2 bases and V by 0 bases; bases with no gene match: 4.

The chain recombines TRBV30 with TRBJ1-4; TRBD1 is a possible D gene (6 bases). The CDR3 is made up of 15 amino acids. Germline values: CDR1 GTSNPN, CDR2 SVGIG (reference sequence). Trimming pared 0 bases from V and 8 bases from J, leaving 16 bases between. CDR3 nucleotides: TGTGCCTGGAGTGTAAACAGGGCACTGGGGGAAAAACTGTTTTTT. Translated, it gives CAWSVNRALGEKLFF.

The chain has TRBV24-1 and TRBJ2-7; a possible D gene is TRBD1 (7 bases). Trimming removed 5 bases at V and 1 base at J, with 11 bases between. Germline CDR1 KGHDR, CDR2 SFDVKD. CDR3 length: 14 amino acids. The CDR3 nucleotides read TGTGCCACCAGTGGGAGGGACAGATCCTACGAGCAGTACTTC. Translation gives CATSGRDRSYEQYF.

The chain carries TRBV2 and TRBJ2-5; 10 bases agree with TRBD1. The CDR3 has 15 amino acids. Germline lookup yields CDR1 SNHLY and CDR2 FYNNEI. V gave up 4 bases and J gave up 5 bases; unmatched junction bases: 7. CDR3: CASSGGTGVTETQYF. In DNA, the CDR3 is TGTGCCAGCAGTGGGGGGACAGGGGTAACGGAGACCCAGTACTTC.

The chain recombines TRBV6-4 with TRBJ2-3; 7 nucleotides match TRBD1. The CDR3 runs to 14 residues. Germline V gene data show CDR1 as MRHNA and CDR2 as SNTAGT. The trim removed 2 bases at V and 1 base at J, leaving 0 bases unmatched. CDR3 DNA: TGTGCCAGCAGTGACGGGACAGGCACAGATACGCAGTATTTT. It yields the protein CASSDGTGTDTQYF.

The chain joins TRBV19 to TRBJ2-1; D ambiguous. CDR1 LNHDA and CDR2 SQIVND come from the germline V gene (reference sequence). V was trimmed by 6 bases and J by 2 bases, leaving 14 bases between them. The CDR3 consists of 15 residues. DNA for the CDR3: TGTGCCAGTAGCCGAGAGCAACTGACCTACAATGAGCAGTTCTTC. Its protein product is CASSREQLTYNEQFF.

The chain carries TRBV4-1 and TRBJ1-3, with TRBD1 identical over 7 bases. Per the germline V gene, CDR1 is MGHRA and CDR2 is YSYEKL. The CDR3 has 17 residues. Germline trimming cut 2 bases from V and 7 bases from J; bases unmatched to any gene: 14. Here the CDR3 reads CASSQPPWRGRENTIYF. The CDR3 coding sequence is TGCGCCAGCAGCCAACCTCCTTGGAGGGGGCGAGAGAACACCATATATTTT.

This clone has ten or more counts. The V call is TRBV28, the J call TRBJ2-7; a weak D match, TRBD2 (5 bases). This CDR3 region has 13 residues. V was cut by 6 bases and J by 0 bases, with 9 bases left in between. Per the germline V gene, CDR1 is MDHEN and CDR2 is SYDVKM. DNA for the CDR3: TGTGCCAGCAGGGACTCCAGCTCCTACGAGCAGTACGTC. Translating gives CASRDSSSYEQYV.

V usage is TRBV19 and J usage is TRBJ2-6; possibly TRBD2 for D (5 bases). Germline assignment: CDR1 LNHDA and CDR2 SQIVND (reference sequence). Trimming left V 1 base short and J 0 bases short, with 10 bases between. The CDR3 totals 17 residues. The CDR3 loop is CASSIVTGSSGANVLTF. The CDR3 DNA follows: TGTGCCAGTAGTATAGTTACGGGGAGCTCTGGGGCCAACGTCCTGACTTTC.

The chain recombines TRBV4-1 with TRBJ1-6, with TRBD1 identical over 8 bases. Per germline, CDR1 MGHRA and CDR2 YSYEKL. The CDR3 has 18 amino acids. The V segment lost 3 bases and the J segment 6 bases; nucleotides outside the gene matches: 13. This CDR3 reads CASSHVGGTGDRNSPLHF. DNA for the CDR3: TGCGCCAGCAGCCATGTTGGGGGGACAGGCGACCGTAATTCACCCCTCCACTTT.

The rearrangement uses TRBV28 and TRBJ2-5, with D unclear. The CDR3 loop spans 12 amino acids. Germline loops: CDR1 MDHEN, CDR2 SYDVKM. Trimming removed 2 bases from V and 5 bases from J, with 6 bases in between. Here the CDR3 DNA reads TGTGCCAGCAGTTTACCCGGGGAGACCCAGTACTTC. It encodes CASSLPGETQYF.

This clone came up a few times. The CDR3 DNA is TGTGCCAGCAGCCACGGGCAGGGATTCGGCGAAAAACTGTTTTTT. Protein product: CASSHGQGFGEKLFF. The chain couples TRBV3-1 (or the pseudogene TRBV3-2) to TRBJ1-4, with D possibly matching TRBD1 (5 bases). Trimming removed 3 bases at V and 8 bases at J, with 16 bases between. Germline-derived CDR1 and CDR2 are LGHDT and YNNKEL (reference sequence). The CDR3 is made up of 15 amino acids.

V and J are TRBV9 and TRBJ2-2, with D perhaps TRBD1 (5 bases). Germline V gives CDR1 SGDLS, CDR2 YYNGEE. This CDR3 contains 15 residues. V dropped 6 bases and J dropped 2 bases, with 14 bases sitting between them. As DNA, the CDR3 is TGTGCCAGCAACAGGCAGGGAATAAACACCGGGGAGCTGTTTTTT. Translated: CASNRQGINTGELFF.

This clone was found a few times. The V and J genes are TRBV5-4 and TRBJ1-2, with TRBD1 as a possible D gene (5 bases). Trimming pared 4 bases from V and 3 bases from J, leaving 16 bases between. From germline, CDR1 is SGHNT and CDR2 YYREEE (reference sequence). The CDR3 consists of 15 residues. The CDR3 DNA reads as TGTGCCAGCAGCCCGGACACGGCCAGATACTATGGCTACACCTTC. Translating it yields CASSPDTARYYGYTF.

The gene calls are TRBV6-5 and TRBJ1-2; TRBD1 might be the D (6 bases). The CDR3 spans 13 residues. Germline CDR1 MNHEY, CDR2 SVGAGI. With 8 bases removed from V and 4 bases from J, the gap between germline ends came to 14 bases. Here the CDR3 reads CASEGGARYGYTF. CDR3 nucleotide sequence: TGTGCCAGCGAAGGGGGGGCTCGCTATGGCTACACCTTC.

The chain links TRBV7-2 to TRBJ2-3; maybe TRBD1 (7 bases). The germline V and J ends were trimmed by 3 bases and 1 base, with 11 bases remaining between them. Germline values: CDR1 SGHTA, CDR2 FQGNSA. The CDR3 has 15 residues. For the CDR3, the DNA is TGTGCCAGCAGCTTCGGAGGGACAGGCACAGATACGCAGTATTTT. It yields the protein CASSFGGTGTDTQYF.

The V and J genes are TRBV7-9 and TRBJ2-7; D perhaps matches TRBD2 (5 bases). There are 13 residues in the CDR3. Germline V gene sequence: CDR1 SEHNR, CDR2 FQNEAQ (reference sequence). Between the trimmed V and J ends, which lost 3 bases and 7 bases, there was a span of 13 bases. The CDR3 DNA reads as TGTGCCAGCAGCTTCGGGATCGATCGAGAGCAGTACTTC. It yields the protein CASSFGIDREQYF.

This clone was found once. The V call is TRBV5-1, the J call TRBJ2-1; D possibly corresponds to TRBD1 (6 bases). This CDR3 has 15 amino acids. Trimming took off 2 bases at V and 4 bases at J, with 13 bases between the two ends. Germline assignment: CDR1 SGHRS and CDR2 YFSETQ. CDR3 loop: CASSLYRDPYNEQFF. The DNA of the CDR3 is TGCGCCAGCAGCTTATACAGGGATCCTTACAATGAGCAGTTCTTC.

As DNA, the CDR3 is TGTGCCAGCAGCTTCGGCAGGGTAAATGGCTACACCTTC. Translation: CASSFGRVNGYTF. The chain couples TRBV7-9 to TRBJ1-2; TRBD1 might be the D (5 bases). The CDR3 contains 13 residues. The germline V gene has CDR1 SEHNR and CDR2 FQNEAQ (reference sequence). V shed 3 bases and J shed 6 bases, with 11 bases lying between them. The full variable domain, completed using reference TRBV7-9 and TRBJ1-2, is DTGVSQNPRHKITKRGQNVTFRCDPISEHNRLYWYRQTLGQGPEFLTYFQNEAQLEKSRLLSDRFSAERPKGSFSTLEIQRTEQGDSAMYLCASSFGRVNGYTFGSGTRLTVV.

The CDR3 is CASSEGRASNQPQHF. As DNA, the CDR3 is TGTGCCAGCAGTGAGGGCAGGGCAAGCAATCAGCCCCAGCATTTT. The chain joins TRBV6-1 to TRBJ1-5, with D possibly matching TRBD1 (5 bases). Germline CDR1 is MNHNS and CDR2 is SASEGT. V lost 3 bases and J 1 base, leaving 10 bases between the germline ends. There are 15 residues in the CDR3.

CDR3 coding DNA: TGTGCCAGTAGTACGACGATAGGGGCCCGTAGGAATGAGCAGTTCTTC. Protein product: CASSTTIGARRNEQFF. This chain links TRBV19 with TRBJ2-1; D may be TRBD1 (5 bases). The CDR3 extends over 16 amino acids. Between the trimmed V and J ends, which lost 4 bases and 7 bases, there was a span of 20 bases. Per germline, CDR1 LNHDA and CDR2 SQIVND (reference sequence). Filled out from reference TRBV19 and TRBJ2-1, the complete variable domain reads DGGITQSPKYLFRKEGQNVTLSCEQNLNHDAMYWYRQDPGQGLRLIYYSQIVNDFQKGDIAEGYSVSREKKESFPLTVTSAQKNPTAFYLCASSTTIGARRNEQFFGPGTRLTVL.

V is TRBV21-1 and J is TRBJ1-2; the tabulated D call, TRBD1, remains unverified against the DNA. TRBV21-1 is recorded as a pseudogene. The CDR3 totals 21 residues. As DNA, the CDR3 is TGTGCCAGCACCTCGACCGGGACAGGGGACCTAATTCGAATCCTAGACTATGGCTACACCTTC. It codes for CASTSTGTGDLIRILDYGYTF.

DNA of the CDR3: TGTGCCAGCTCACCTAATACCCACAGGGGACTTGGAAACACCATATATTTT. Amino acid sequence: CASSPNTHRGLGNTIYF. The chain combines TRBV18 with TRBJ1-3, with 7 nucleotides matching TRBD1. With V trimmed by 3 bases and J by 3 bases, 11 bases remained unmatched. Per the germline V gene, CDR1 is KGHSH and CDR2 is LQKENI. CDR3 length: 17 amino acids.

The chain couples TRBV27 to TRBJ2-3; 11 positions agree with TRBD1. Germline V lookup: CDR1 MNHEY, CDR2 SMNVEV (reference sequence). Losses at the gene ends were 6 bases for V and 3 bases for J; bases not matched to a gene: 2. The length of the CDR3 is 14 residues. DNA of the CDR3: TGTGCCAGCAGACGGGACAGGGGGACAGATACGCAGTATTTT. Encoded protein: CASRRDRGTDTQYF.

The CDR3 is CAWSRQGNSPLHF. In DNA, the CDR3 is TGTGCCTGGAGTAGGCAGGGAAATTCACCCCTCCACTTT. The V and J genes are TRBV30 and TRBJ1-6, with D possibly TRBD1 on 5 matching bases. The V end lost 2 bases, the J end lost 7 bases, and 9 bases lay between the germline ends. CDR3 length: 13 amino acids. Germline V gene data show CDR1 as GTSNPN and CDR2 as SVGIG (reference sequence).

The chain is built from TRBV5-1 and TRBJ2-7; D might be TRBD2 (6 bases). Trimming stripped 4 bases from V and 4 bases from J, with 9 bases between. The germline V gene encodes CDR1 SGHRS and CDR2 YFSETQ. This CDR3 is 12 amino acids long. CDR3 sequence: CASSPGGYEQYF. DNA of the CDR3: TGCGCCAGCAGCCCTGGGGGGTACGAGCAGTACTTC. Full variable domain (missing parts from reference TRBV5-1 and TRBJ2-7): KAGVTQTPRYLIKTRGQQVTLSCSPISGHRSVSWYQQTPGQGLQFLFEYFSETQRNKGNFPGRFSGRQFSNSRSEMNVSTLELGDSALYLCASSPGGYEQYFGPGTRLTVT.

In its sample, this clone was seen once. The rearrangement links TRBV14 to TRBJ2-1, with 7 nucleotides matching TRBD1. Trimming removed 2 bases from V and 2 bases from J; junction bases left unmatched: 9. Germline V lookup: CDR1 SGHDN, CDR2 FVKESK. This CDR3 comprises 17 residues. The DNA of the CDR3 is TGTGCCAGCAGCCAACTGAAGACAGGGATACCCTACAATGAGCAGTTCTTC. It yields the protein CASSQLKTGIPYNEQFF. Using reference TRBV14 and TRBJ2-1 for the parts outside the CDR3, the full variable domain is EAGVTQFPSHSVIEKGQTVTLRCDPISGHDNLYWYRRVMGKEIKFLLHFVKESKQDESGMPNNRFLAERTGGTYSTLKVQPAELEDSGVYFCASSQLKTGIPYNEQFFGPGTRLTVL.

The chain links TRBV20-1 to TRBJ1-2; D gene unclear. Germline V CDR1 and CDR2: DFQATT, SNEGSKA (reference sequence). The V and J ends lost 3 bases and 6 bases respectively, with 8 bases between them. The CDR3 loop spans 11 amino acids. The CDR3 loop reads CSASGRDGYTF. CDR3 bases: TGCAGTGCTAGTGGAAGAGATGGCTACACCTTC.

This chain links TRBV9 with TRBJ1-2; the D gene is possibly TRBD1 (6 bases). The germline V and J ends were trimmed by 7 bases and 0 bases, with 13 bases remaining between them. CDR1 SGDLS and CDR2 YYNGEE come from the germline V gene. The CDR3 totals 14 residues. The CDR3: CASQGKGANYGYTF. The CDR3 DNA reads as TGTGCCAGCCAAGGGAAGGGGGCTAACTATGGCTACACCTTC.

The chain employs TRBV5-1 and TRBJ2-3; 8 positions agree with TRBD1. Germline trimming cut 6 bases from V and 2 bases from J; bases unmatched to any gene: 2. The germline gives CDR1 SGHRS, CDR2 YFSETQ. CDR3 length: 13 amino acids. The DNA for the CDR3 is TGCGCCAGCAAGGGACAGGCCACAGATACGCAGTATTTT. This codes for CASKGQATDTQYF.